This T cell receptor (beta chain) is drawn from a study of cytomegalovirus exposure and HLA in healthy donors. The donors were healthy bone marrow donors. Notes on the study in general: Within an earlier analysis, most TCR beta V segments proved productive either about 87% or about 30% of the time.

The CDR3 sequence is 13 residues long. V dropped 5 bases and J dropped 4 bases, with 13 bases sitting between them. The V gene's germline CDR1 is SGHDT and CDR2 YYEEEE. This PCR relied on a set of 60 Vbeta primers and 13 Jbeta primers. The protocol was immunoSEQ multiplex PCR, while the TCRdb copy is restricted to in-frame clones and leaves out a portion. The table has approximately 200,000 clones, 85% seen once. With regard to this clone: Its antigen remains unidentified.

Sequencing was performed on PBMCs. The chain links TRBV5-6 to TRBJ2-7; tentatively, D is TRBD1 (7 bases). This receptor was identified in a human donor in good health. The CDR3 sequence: CASRGGQTYEQYF. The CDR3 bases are TGTGCCAGCAGGGGGGGACAGACTTACGAGCAGTACTTC.